Each of the 24 T cell receptor beta chains below was sequenced from the same sample in a study of blood T cell repertoires in COVID-19. The assay was immunoSEQ multiplex PCR, and TCRdb's table has in-frame clones only and misses some. Of under 90,000 clones listed, around nine tenths are singletons. The specimen was peripheral blood. These TCRs come from a man between 65 and 85 years old with active or convalescent COVID-19.

The chain carries TRBV5-1 and TRBJ2-2; TRBD2 agrees at 9 bases. The ends lost 3 bases at V and 4 bases at J; junction bases unmatched: 4. There are 15 residues in the CDR3. Germline V gives CDR1 SGHRS, CDR2 YFSETQ. The CDR3 loop is CASSSSGVPTGELFF. The CDR3 DNA is TGCGCCAGCAGCTCTAGCGGGGTTCCCACCGGGGAGCTGTTTTTT.

This chain joins TRBV3-1 (or the pseudogene TRBV3-2) and TRBJ2-7; TRBD1 matches 9 bases. Germline CDR1 reads LGHDT; CDR2 reads YNNKEL (reference sequence). CDR3 size: 13 residues. V lost 5 bases to trimming and J lost 6 bases; unmatched junction nucleotides: 5. The CDR3 region has the DNA TGTGCCAGCAGCGCCGGGACAGGGCTCGAGCAGTACTTC. Its translation is CASSAGTGLEQYF.

This clone has just a few counts. The chain combines TRBV5-1 with TRBJ2-1; perhaps TRBD1 as D (6 bases). This CDR3 is 13 amino acids long. The V and J ends lost 2 bases and 12 bases respectively, with 15 bases between them. The germline CDR1 and CDR2 sequences are SGHRS and YFSETQ. CDR3 sequence (DNA): TGCGCCAGCAGCTTAAGACCCGGCAGGGGGCAGTTCTTC. This encodes CASSLRPGRGQFF. Together with reference TRBV5-1 and TRBJ2-1, the CDR3 gives the full variable domain: KAGVTQTPRYLIKTRGQQVTLSCSPISGHRSVSWYQQTPGQGLQFLFEYFSETQRNKGNFPGRFSGRQFSNSRSEMNVSTLELGDSALYLCASSLRPGRGQFFGPGTRLTVL.

J is TRBJ1-3 and V is TRBV28; maybe TRBD1 (6 bases). The CDR3 has 13 amino acids. Trimming stripped 8 bases from V and 7 bases from J, with 15 bases between. The germline V gene has CDR1 MDHEN and CDR2 SYDVKM. The CDR3 loop is CASGSTRGNTIYF. Written as DNA, the CDR3 is TGTGCCAGCGGGTCCACAAGGGGGAACACCATATATTTT. The complete variable domain, with remaining parts taken from reference TRBV28 and TRBJ1-3, reads DVKVTQSSRYLVKRTGEKVFLECVQDMDHENMFWYRQDPGLGLRLIYFSYDVKMKEKGDIPEGYSVSREKKERFSLILESASTNQTSMYLCASGSTRGNTIYFGEGSWLTVV.

The V gene is TRBV7-9, the J gene TRBJ2-1; TRBD2 is a possible D gene (6 bases). CDR1 is SEHNR, CDR2 FQNEAQ, per germline (reference sequence). The CDR3 covers 11 residues. Trimming pared 5 bases from V and 9 bases from J, leaving 8 bases between. The CDR3 loop reads CASSLGGEQFF. The CDR3 bases are TGTGCCAGCAGCCTGGGGGGTGAGCAGTTCTTC.

V gene TRBV12-3 or TRBV12-4 combines with J gene TRBJ2-7; 7 nucleotides line up with TRBD1. The length of the CDR3 is 13 residues. The trim removed 5 bases at V and 6 bases at J, leaving 7 bases unmatched. The CDR3 sequence: CASSNDRAGEQYF. The CDR3 DNA reads TGTGCCAGCAGTAACGACAGGGCAGGCGAGCAGTACTTC.

This rearrangement joins TRBV30 to TRBJ2-1, with D maybe TRBD1 (5 bases). The germline V gene has CDR1 GTSNPN and CDR2 SVGIG (reference sequence). V dropped 2 bases and J dropped 9 bases, with 14 bases sitting between them. This CDR3 region has 13 residues. CDR3 DNA sequence: TGTGCCTGGAGTAAAGGGGTTTCGACTGAGCAGTTCTTC. This translates into CAWSKGVSTEQFF.

The chain recombines TRBV7-2 with TRBJ2-7; tentatively, D is TRBD2 (5 bases). The CDR3 is made up of 14 amino acids. Germline values: CDR1 SGHTA, CDR2 FQGNSA. The V and J ends lost 4 bases and 4 bases respectively, with 14 bases between them. DNA for the CDR3: TGTGCCAGCAGCTCGCACCGGGGAAGGTACGAGCAGTACTTC. Translation gives CASSSHRGRYEQYF. Based on the CDR3 plus reference TRBV7-2 and TRBJ2-7, the full variable domain is GAGVSQSPSNKVTEKGKDVELRCDPISGHTALYWYRQSLGQGLEFLIYFQGNSAPDKSGLPSDRFSAERTGGSVSTLTIQRTQQEDSAVYLCASSSHRGRYEQYFGPGTRLTVT.

The rearrangement uses TRBV6-6 and TRBJ1-4; no clear D gene. Germline-derived CDR1 and CDR2 are MNHNY and SVGAGI (reference sequence). V lost 4 bases and J lost 10, with 13 bases in between. CDR3 length: 13 residues. The CDR3 here is CASSFIREGKLFF. In DNA form, the CDR3 reads TGTGCCAGCAGTTTTATCCGGGAGGGAAAACTGTTTTTT.

The chain couples TRBV29-1 to TRBJ2-3; 8 nucleotides match TRBD1. CDR3 length: 13 residues. Germline values: CDR1 SQVTM, CDR2 ANQGSEA. The V gene end was trimmed by 8 bases and the J gene end by 2 bases; junction bases not matched to a gene: 6. CDR3 in DNA: TGCAGCTCCTGGACAGGGATCACAGATACGCAGTATTTT. As protein: CSSWTGITDTQYF.

This clone was counted a few times. V and J are TRBV2 and TRBJ2-2; unclear D gene. The CDR3 consists of 15 residues. The V gene lost 2 bases and the J gene lost 3 bases, with 10 bases spanning the gap. From germline, CDR1 is SNHLY and CDR2 FYNNEI. CDR3 sequence: CASSESSADTGELFF. CDR3 nucleotides: TGTGCCAGCAGTGAATCCAGCGCTGACACCGGGGAGCTGTTTTTT.

The chain couples TRBV27 to TRBJ2-1; D is perhaps TRBD1 (5 bases). The CDR3 runs to 14 residues. Trimming shortened V by 6 bases and J by 7 bases, and 16 bases separated the two germline ends. Germline assignment: CDR1 MNHEY and CDR2 SMNVEV (reference sequence). The CDR3 here is CASRPQDRGNEQFF. CDR3 DNA sequence: TGTGCCAGCAGGCCACAGGACCGAGGTAATGAGCAGTTCTTC.

This chain uses TRBV23-1 with TRBJ2-5; 10 bases fit TRBD2. TRBV23-1 is labeled an ORF, and its function is uncertain. CDR3 length: 17 amino acids. With V trimmed by 0 bases and J by 1 base, 5 bases remained unmatched. Here the CDR3 reads CASSQSEVAGGQETQYF. The CDR3 nucleotides read TGCGCCAGCAGTCAATCGGAGGTAGCGGGGGGCCAAGAGACCCAGTACTTC.

The rearrangement uses TRBV28 and TRBJ2-3, with a possible D match to TRBD2 (5 bases). Germline V gives CDR1 MDHEN, CDR2 SYDVKM. The V end was cut by 6 bases, the J end by 4 bases, with 14 bases between. The CDR3 has 14 amino acids. CDR3 bases: TGTGCCAGCAGATTCTCGGCGGGCGCAGATACGCAGTATTTT. It yields the protein CASRFSAGADTQYF.

CDR3 residues: CASSADNYGYTF. CDR3 nucleotides: TGCGCCAGCAGCGCGGATAACTATGGCTACACCTTC. The chain couples TRBV5-1 to TRBJ1-2; D gene unclear. V was cut by 4 bases and J by 1 base, with 5 bases left in between. The germline CDR1 and CDR2 sequences are SGHRS and YFSETQ. There are 12 residues in the CDR3.

This clone showed up just a few times. This sequence joins TRBV6-4 and TRBJ1-1; D call uncertain. Germline lookup yields CDR1 MRHNA and CDR2 SNTAGT. The CDR3 length is 14 residues. Trimming stripped 0 bases from V and 1 base from J, with 6 bases between. CDR3 sequence reads: CASSDSNKNTEAFF. The CDR3 DNA follows: TGTGCCAGCAGTGACTCGAACAAGAACACTGAAGCTTTCTTT.

The rearrangement uses TRBV6-6 and TRBJ2-1, with D possibly TRBD2 on 6 matching bases. V lost 5 bases to trimming and J lost 9 bases, with 20 bases between them. CDR3 length: 15 amino acids. Germline V gene sequence: CDR1 MNHNY, CDR2 SVGAGI (reference sequence). The CDR3 DNA sequence: TGTGCCAGCAGTCGATCGGGACTTCCGAGGGGTGAGCAGTTCTTC. Translated: CASSRSGLPRGEQFF.

The chain combines TRBV2 with TRBJ1-1; 7 bases align to TRBD1. V lost 8 bases to trimming and J lost 3 bases; unmatched junction nucleotides: 3. There are 12 residues in the CDR3. CDR1 is SNHLY and CDR2 is FYNNEI in the germline V gene. CDR3 nucleotides: TGTGCCAGCGAGGGACAGCACACTGAAGCTTTCTTT. Encoded protein: CASEGQHTEAFF.

V usage is TRBV19 and J usage is TRBJ1-2, with no clear D. Germline lookup yields CDR1 LNHDA and CDR2 SQIVND (reference sequence). CDR3 length: 15 residues. V was clipped by 0 bases and J by 4 bases, with 12 bases between them. The CDR3: CASSIDPRPPYGYTF. The CDR3 region has the DNA TGTGCCAGTAGTATAGATCCCAGGCCGCCCTATGGCTACACCTTC.

This chain joins TRBV10-3 and TRBJ2-1; 7 nucleotides agree with TRBD2. Trimming at V came to 2 bases and at J to 8 bases, leaving 9 bases not matched to a gene. This CDR3 region has 15 residues. Looked up from germline, CDR1 is ENHRY and CDR2 is SYGVKD. CDR3 region: CAISEGRVGFHEQFF. The CDR3 DNA is TGTGCCATCAGTGAGGGGAGGGTGGGTTTCCATGAGCAGTTCTTC.

V is TRBV7-9 and J is TRBJ2-7, with 8 bases matching TRBD1. The CDR3 sequence is 13 residues long. Germline-derived CDR1 and CDR2 are SEHNR and FQNEAQ (reference sequence). J was trimmed by 6 bases and V by 5 bases; bases with no gene match: 6. CDR3 DNA sequence: TGTGCCAGCAGCCTACCGGACAGGGCCGAGCAGTACTTC. Protein: CASSLPDRAEQYF.

The chain employs TRBV5-1 and TRBJ2-5, with D possibly matching TRBD2 (7 bases). V dropped 4 bases and J dropped 2 bases, with 18 bases sitting between them. The germline gives CDR1 SGHRS, CDR2 YFSETQ. This CDR3 has 16 residues. This CDR3 is CASSLSGTRNQETQYF. As DNA, the CDR3 is TGCGCCAGCAGCCTAAGCGGGACAAGAAATCAAGAGACCCAGTACTTC. Variable domain in full (rest from reference TRBV5-1 and TRBJ2-5): KAGVTQTPRYLIKTRGQQVTLSCSPISGHRSVSWYQQTPGQGLQFLFEYFSETQRNKGNFPGRFSGRQFSNSRSEMNVSTLELGDSALYLCASSLSGTRNQETQYFGPGTRLLVL.

DNA for the CDR3: TGTGCCAGCAGTGAGGGGGCTAGGGATTCACCCCTCCACTTT. Translated, it gives CASSEGARDSPLHF. The chain recombines TRBV6-1 with TRBJ1-6; D perhaps matches TRBD1 (6 bases). Germline CDR1 reads MNHNS; CDR2 reads SASEGT. Deletions cut 3 bases from V and 8 bases from J, with 11 bases between. CDR3 length: 14 amino acids.

The J gene is TRBJ1-2, the V gene TRBV28; 10 bases line up with TRBD1. This CDR3 has 17 amino acids. Germline CDR1 MDHEN, CDR2 SYDVKM. After removal of 4 bases from V and 6 bases from J, the junction contained 14 bases not matched to a gene. As DNA, the CDR3 is TGTGCCAGCAGTTCCCGACAGGGGGCTCGGGAGACTGATGGCTACACCTTC. It specifies CASSSRQGARETDGYTF.